This T cell receptor beta chain was identified during a study of T cells in localized non-small cell lung cancer. Study results and limitations: Because researchers sequenced only one region of the tumor, heterogeneity is still possible. Of the tissues analyzed, uninvolved adjacent lung showed maximal T cell clonality, greater than tumor. A median of about 54 of the top 100 tumor clones appeared in adjacent lung, which was paired and uninvolved.

Sequenced by immunoSEQ multiplex PCR; TCRdb stores in-frame clones only, minus some. The sample lists about 2,600 clones; about 30% were seen once. A remark on this clone: Its target is not known.

The ends were cut back, 7 bases at V and 3 bases at J, with 19 bases in the middle. Germline lookup yields CDR1 LNHDA and CDR2 SQIVND (reference sequence). CDR3 length: 15 amino acids. The TCR sequence derives from a male donor at least 60 years old with stage III squamous cell lung carcinoma. J is TRBJ2-7 and V is TRBV19, with D perhaps matching TRBD2 (5 bases). Sequencing was performed on lung tumor tissue, taken before any cancer treatment. CDR3 in DNA: TGTGCCAGTACAGGACTCAAAAATAACCACTACGAGCAGTACTTC. It yields the protein CASTGLKNNHYEQYF.